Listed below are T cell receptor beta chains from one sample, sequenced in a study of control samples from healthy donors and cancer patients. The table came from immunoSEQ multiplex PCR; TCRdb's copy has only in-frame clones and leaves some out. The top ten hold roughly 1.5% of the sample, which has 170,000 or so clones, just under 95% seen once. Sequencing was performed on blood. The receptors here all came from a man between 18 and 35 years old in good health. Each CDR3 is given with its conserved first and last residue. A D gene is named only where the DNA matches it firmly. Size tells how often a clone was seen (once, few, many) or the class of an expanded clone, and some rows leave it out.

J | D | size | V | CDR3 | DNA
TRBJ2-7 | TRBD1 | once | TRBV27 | CASSARTGPDEQYF | TGTGCCAGCAGTGCCCGGACAGGGCCCGACGAGCAGTACTTC
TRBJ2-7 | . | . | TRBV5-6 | CASSYQQGGEQYF | TGTGCCAGCAGCTACCAACAGGGTGGAGAGCAGTACTTC
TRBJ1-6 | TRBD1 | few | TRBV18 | CASSPTGGDSPLHF | TGTGCCAGCTCGCCTACAGGGGGGGATTCACCCCTCCACTTT
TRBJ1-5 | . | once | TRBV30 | CAWSVTSNQPQHF | TGTGCCTGGAGTGTAACTAGCAATCAGCCCCAGCATTTT
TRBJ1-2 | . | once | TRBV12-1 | CASSYWTGFNYGYTF | TGTGCCAGCAGCTACTGGACAGGGTTTAACTATGGCTACACCTTC
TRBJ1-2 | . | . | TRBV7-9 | CASSLEAGRLYYGYTF | TGTGCCAGCAGCTTAGAAGCAGGCAGACTCTACTATGGCTACACCTTC
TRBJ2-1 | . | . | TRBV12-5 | CASGLIRDGRSSYNEQFF | TGTGCTAGTGGTTTGATCCGGGACGGGCGAAGCTCCTACAATGAGCAGTTCTTC
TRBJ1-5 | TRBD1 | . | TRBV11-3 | CASTDLDRENQPQHF | TGTGCCAGCACGGACCTGGACAGGGAAAATCAGCCCCAGCATTTT
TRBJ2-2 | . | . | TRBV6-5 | CASSYLPGVGTGELFF | TGTGCCAGCAGTTATCTTCCGGGGGTGGGCACCGGGGAGCTGTTTTTT
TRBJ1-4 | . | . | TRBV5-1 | CASSLSRGNEKLFF | TGCGCCAGCAGCTTGTCGCGGGGTAATGAAAAACTGTTTTTT
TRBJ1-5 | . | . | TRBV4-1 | CASSQDPGGNQPQHF | TGCGCCAGCAGCCAAGACCCTGGAGGCAATCAGCCCCAGCATTTT
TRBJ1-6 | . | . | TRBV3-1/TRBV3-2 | CASSPSLHPSSYNSPLHF | TGTGCCAGCAGCCCAAGCTTACACCCGAGCTCCTATAATTCACCCCTCCACTTT
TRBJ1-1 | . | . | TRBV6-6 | CASSYQIGEAFF | TGTGCCAGCAGTTACCAGATCGGGGAAGCTTTCTTT
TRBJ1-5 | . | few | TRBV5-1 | CASRGNLFEPQHF | TGCGCCAGCAGGGGCAACCTTTTTGAGCCCCAGCATTTT
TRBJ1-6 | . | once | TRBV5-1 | CASSSTGLDNSPLHF | TGCGCCAGCAGCTCCACAGGACTAGATAATTCACCCCTCCACTTT
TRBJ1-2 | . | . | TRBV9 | CASSVVGTNYGYTF | TGTGCCAGCAGCGTAGTAGGCACTAACTATGGCTACACCTTC
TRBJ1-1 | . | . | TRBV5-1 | CASSPGGGPNTEAFF | TGCGCCAGCAGCCCCGGTGGGGGACCGAACACTGAAGCTTTCTTT
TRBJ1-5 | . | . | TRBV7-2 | CASSLESYQPQHF | TGTGCCAGCAGCTTAGAAAGCTATCAGCCCCAGCATTTT
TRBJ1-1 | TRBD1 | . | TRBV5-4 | CASSRDRGGIAEAFF | TGTGCCAGCAGCCGAGACAGGGGGGGGATTGCTGAAGCTTTCTTT
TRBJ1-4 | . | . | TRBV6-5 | CASSSREGNEKLFF | TGTGCCAGCAGTTCCCGGGAGGGTAATGAAAAACTGTTTTTT
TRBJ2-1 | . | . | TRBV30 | CAWSLLAYNEQFF | TGTGCCTGGAGTCTGTTAGCTTACAATGAGCAGTTCTTC
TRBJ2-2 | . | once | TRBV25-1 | CASREGNTGELFF | TGTGCCAGTCGTGAGGGAAACACCGGGGAGCTGTTTTTT
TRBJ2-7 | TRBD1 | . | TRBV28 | CASSSPGQGYF | TGTGCCAGCAGTTCGCCGGGACAGGGGTACTTC
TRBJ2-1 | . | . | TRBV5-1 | CASSFGAQGAYNEQFF | TGCGCCAGCAGTTTTGGGGCCCAGGGAGCCTACAATGAGCAGTTCTTC
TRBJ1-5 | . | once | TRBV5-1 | CASSLGGIGNQPQHF | TGCGCCAGCAGCTTAGGGGGGATTGGTAATCAGCCCCAGCATTTT
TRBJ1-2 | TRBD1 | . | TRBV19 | CASTWGQGNYGYTF | TGTGCCAGTACCTGGGGACAGGGGAACTATGGCTACACCTTC
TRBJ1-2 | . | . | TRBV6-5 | CASSYSIGRNYGYTF | TGTGCCAGCAGTTACTCGATAGGACGGAACTATGGCTACACCTTC
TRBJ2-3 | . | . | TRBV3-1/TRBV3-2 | CASSQGSFTDTQYF | TGTGCCAGCAGCCAAGGGAGCTTCACAGATACGCAGTATTTT
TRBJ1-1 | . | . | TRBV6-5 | CASSYSGLMNTEAFF | TGTGCCAGCAGTTATAGTGGCCTTATGAACACTGAAGCTTTCTTT
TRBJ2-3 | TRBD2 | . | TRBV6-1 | CASSERLAGGPVATQYF | TGTGCCAGCAGTGAAAGGCTAGCGGGGGGGCCGGTCGCTACGCAGTATTTT
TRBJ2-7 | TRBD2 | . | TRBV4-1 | CASSQTSGTSYEQYF | TGCGCCAGCAGCCAAACCTCCGGGACTAGCTACGAGCAGTACTTC
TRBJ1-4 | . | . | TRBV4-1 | CASSQAGLREEKLFF | TGCGCCAGCAGCCAAGCGGGCCTAAGGGAAGAAAAACTGTTTTTT
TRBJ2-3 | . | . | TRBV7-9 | CASSTSTDTQYF | TGTGCCAGCTCGACCTCCACAGATACGCAGTATTTT
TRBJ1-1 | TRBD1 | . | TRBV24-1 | CATSDATGMRRKNTEAFF | TGTGCCACCAGTGACGCGACAGGGATGCGACGTAAGAACACTGAAGCTTTCTTT
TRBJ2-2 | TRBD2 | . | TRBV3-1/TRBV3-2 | CASSRKLAAEGGELFF | TGTGCCAGCAGCCGAAAACTAGCGGCGGAGGGCGGGGAGCTGTTTTTT
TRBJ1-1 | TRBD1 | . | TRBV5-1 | CASYPGTGNTEAFF | TGCGCCAGCTACCCCGGGACAGGGAACACTGAAGCTTTCTTT
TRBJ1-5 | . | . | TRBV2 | CASLRDVAVLPQHF | TGTGCCAGCCTTCGGGACGTCGCCGTCTTGCCCCAGCATTTT
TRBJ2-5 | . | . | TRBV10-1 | CASSESSGLSHF | TGCGCCAGCAGTGAGTCGTCGGGCCTTAGTCACTTC
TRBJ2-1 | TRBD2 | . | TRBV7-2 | CASSNSGGAYNEQFF | TGTGCCAGCAGCAATAGCGGGGGTGCCTACAATGAGCAGTTCTTC
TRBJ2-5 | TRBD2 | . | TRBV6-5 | CASSPTTSWETQYF | TGTGCCAGCAGTCCAACGACTAGCTGGGAGACCCAGTACTTC
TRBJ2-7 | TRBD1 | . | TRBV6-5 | CASSSGQGAREQYF | TGTGCCAGCAGCTCGGGACAGGGGGCGCGGGAGCAGTACTTC
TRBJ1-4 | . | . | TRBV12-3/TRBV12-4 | CASSLREKLFF | TGTGCCAGCAGTTTACGGGAAAAACTGTTTTTT
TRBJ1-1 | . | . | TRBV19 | CASTDSLMNTEAFF | TGTGCCAGTACGGACAGCCTCATGAACACTGAAGCTTTCTTT
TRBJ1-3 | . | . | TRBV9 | CASSGSSGNTIYF | TGTGCCAGCAGTGGGTCCTCTGGAAACACCATATATTTT
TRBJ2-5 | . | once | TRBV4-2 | CASSQEPLETQYF | TGTGCCAGCAGCCAAGAACCCCTAGAGACCCAGTACTTC
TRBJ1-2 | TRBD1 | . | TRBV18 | CASSPPGQGTNYGYTF | TGTGCCAGCTCACCACCGGGACAGGGTACTAACTATGGCTACACCTTC
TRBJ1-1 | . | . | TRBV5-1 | CASSSQTSNTEAFF | TGCGCCAGCAGCTCCCAGACCTCAAACACTGAAGCTTTCTTT
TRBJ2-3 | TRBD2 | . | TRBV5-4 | CASKSGDRTDTQYF | TGTGCCAGTAAAAGCGGGGACCGCACAGATACGCAGTATTTT
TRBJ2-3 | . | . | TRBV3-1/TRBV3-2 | CASTEKISTDTQYF | TGTGCCAGCACAGAAAAAATTAGCACAGATACGCAGTATTTT
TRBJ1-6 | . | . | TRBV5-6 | CASSLDPDSPLHF | TGTGCCAGCAGCTTGGACCCGGATTCACCCCTCCACTTT
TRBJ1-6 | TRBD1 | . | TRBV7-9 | CASSLGTGGAAPLHF | TGTGCCAGCAGCTTAGGGACAGGGGGCGCGGCACCCCTCCACTTT
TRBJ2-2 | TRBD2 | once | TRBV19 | CASSMSAGGQGTGELFF | TGTGCCAGTAGTATGTCCGCGGGGGGGCAAGGCACCGGGGAGCTGTTTTTT
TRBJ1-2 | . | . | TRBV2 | CASSVRPGGADGYTF | TGTGCCAGCAGTGTTCGGCCCGGGGGGGCAGATGGCTACACCTTC
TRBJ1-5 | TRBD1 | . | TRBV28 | CASSSGQGGQPQHF | TGTGCCAGCAGTTCAGGACAGGGAGGACAGCCCCAGCATTTT